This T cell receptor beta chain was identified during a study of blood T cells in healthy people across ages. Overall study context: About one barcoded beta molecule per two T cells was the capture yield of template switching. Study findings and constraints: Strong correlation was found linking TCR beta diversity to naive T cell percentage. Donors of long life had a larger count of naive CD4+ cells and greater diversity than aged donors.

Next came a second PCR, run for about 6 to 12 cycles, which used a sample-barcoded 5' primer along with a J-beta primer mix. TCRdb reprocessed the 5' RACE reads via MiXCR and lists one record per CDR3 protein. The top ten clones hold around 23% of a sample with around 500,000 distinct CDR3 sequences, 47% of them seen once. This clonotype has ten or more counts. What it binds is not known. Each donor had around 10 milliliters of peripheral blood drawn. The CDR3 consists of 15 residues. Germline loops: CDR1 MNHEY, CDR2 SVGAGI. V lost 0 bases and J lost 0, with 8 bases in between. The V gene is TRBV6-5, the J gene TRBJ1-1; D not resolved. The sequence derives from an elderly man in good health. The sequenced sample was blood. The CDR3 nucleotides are TGTGCCAGCAGTTACTCGGCAGGAGTGAACACTGAAGCTTTCTTT. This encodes CASSYSAGVNTEAFF.